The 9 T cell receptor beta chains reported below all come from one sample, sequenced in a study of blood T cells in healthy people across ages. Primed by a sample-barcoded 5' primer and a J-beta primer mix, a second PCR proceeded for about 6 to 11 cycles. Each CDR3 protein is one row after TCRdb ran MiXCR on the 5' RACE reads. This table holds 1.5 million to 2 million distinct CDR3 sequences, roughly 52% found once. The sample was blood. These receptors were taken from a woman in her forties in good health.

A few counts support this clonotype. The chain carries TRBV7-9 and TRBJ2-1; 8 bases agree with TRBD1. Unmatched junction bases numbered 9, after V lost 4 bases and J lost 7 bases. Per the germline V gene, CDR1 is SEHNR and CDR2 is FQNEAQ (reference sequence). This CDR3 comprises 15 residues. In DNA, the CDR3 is TGTGCCAGCAGCTCTCATCGGACAGGGCCTAATGAGCAGTTCTTC. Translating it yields CASSSHRTGPNEQFF.

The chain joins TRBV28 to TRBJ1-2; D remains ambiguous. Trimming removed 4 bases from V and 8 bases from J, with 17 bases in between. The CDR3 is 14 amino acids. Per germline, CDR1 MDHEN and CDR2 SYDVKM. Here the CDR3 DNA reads TGTGCCAGCAGTTCCCCGAACACCCTAGGGGGCTACACCTTC. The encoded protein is CASSSPNTLGGYTF.

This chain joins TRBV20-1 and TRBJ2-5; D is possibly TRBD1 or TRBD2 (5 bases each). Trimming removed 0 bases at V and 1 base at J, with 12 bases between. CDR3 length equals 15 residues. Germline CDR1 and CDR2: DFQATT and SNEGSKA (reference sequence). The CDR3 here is CSARDRGVLQETQYF. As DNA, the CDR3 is TGCAGTGCTAGAGATAGAGGGGTTCTCCAAGAGACCCAGTACTTC.

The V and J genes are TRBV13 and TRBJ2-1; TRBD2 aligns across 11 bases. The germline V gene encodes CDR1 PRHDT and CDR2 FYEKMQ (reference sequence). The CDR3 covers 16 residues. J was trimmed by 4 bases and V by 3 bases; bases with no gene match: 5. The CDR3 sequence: CASSFPSGGIYNEQFF. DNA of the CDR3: TGTGCCAGCAGCTTCCCTAGCGGGGGGATATACAATGAGCAGTTCTTC. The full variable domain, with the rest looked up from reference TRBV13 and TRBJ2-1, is AAGVIQSPRHLIKEKRETATLKCYPIPRHDTVYWYQQGPGQDPQFLISFYEKMQSDKGSIPDRFSAQQFSDYHSELNMSSLELGDSALYFCASSFPSGGIYNEQFFGPGTRLTVL.

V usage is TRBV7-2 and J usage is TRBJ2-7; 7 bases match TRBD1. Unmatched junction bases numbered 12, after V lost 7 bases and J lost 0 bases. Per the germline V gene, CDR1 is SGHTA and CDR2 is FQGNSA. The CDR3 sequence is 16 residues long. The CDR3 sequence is CASTRDRVGSSYEQYF. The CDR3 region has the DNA TGTGCCAGCACCCGGGACAGAGTGGGGAGCTCCTACGAGCAGTACTTC.

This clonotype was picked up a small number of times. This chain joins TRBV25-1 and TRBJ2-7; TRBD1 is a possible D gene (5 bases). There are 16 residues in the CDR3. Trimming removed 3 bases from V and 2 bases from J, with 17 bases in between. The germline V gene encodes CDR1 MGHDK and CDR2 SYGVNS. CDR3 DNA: TGTGCCAGCAGTGATCGTATGGCAGGGTTAGCCTACGAGCAGTACTTC. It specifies CASSDRMAGLAYEQYF.

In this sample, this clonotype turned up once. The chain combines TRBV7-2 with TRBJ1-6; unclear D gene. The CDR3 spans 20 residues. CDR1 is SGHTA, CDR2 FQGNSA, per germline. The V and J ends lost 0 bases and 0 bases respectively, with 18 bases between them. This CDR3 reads CASSLANGPLQSSYNSPLHF. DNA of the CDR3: TGTGCCAGCAGCTTAGCGAACGGACCCCTGCAGAGCTCCTATAATTCACCCCTCCACTTT. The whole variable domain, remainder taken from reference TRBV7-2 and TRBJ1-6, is GAGVSQSPSNKVTEKGKDVELRCDPISGHTALYWYRQSLGQGLEFLIYFQGNSAPDKSGLPSDRFSAERTGGSVSTLTIQRTQQEDSAVYLCASSLANGPLQSSYNSPLHFGNGTRLTVT.

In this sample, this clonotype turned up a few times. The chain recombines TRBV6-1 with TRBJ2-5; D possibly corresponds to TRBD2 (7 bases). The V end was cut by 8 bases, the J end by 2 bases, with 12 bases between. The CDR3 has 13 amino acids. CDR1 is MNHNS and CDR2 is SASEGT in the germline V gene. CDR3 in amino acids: CASWGGAQETQYF. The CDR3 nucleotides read TGTGCCAGCTGGGGGGGGGCTCAAGAGACCCAGTACTTC.

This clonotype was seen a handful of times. The CDR3: CASSLLRQPYGYTF. In DNA, the CDR3 is TGTGCCAGCAGCCTTCTGAGACAGCCGTATGGCTACACCTTC. The V call is TRBV5-5, the J call TRBJ1-2, with TRBD1 as a possible D gene (5 bases). The CDR3 spans 14 residues. Germline V gene data show CDR1 as SGHKS and CDR2 as YYEKEE (reference sequence). V was shortened by 4 bases and J by 5 bases, with 15 bases between the two germline ends.